This T cell receptor (beta chain) was obtained from a study of Tregs in tolerant kidney transplant recipients. Study-wide points: Biological reproducibility was not directly addressed in this study. Findings come from small patient numbers and require larger validation.

The data were produced by immunoSEQ multiplex PCR, yet TCRdb's version contains in-frame clones alone and is incomplete. The data contain tens of thousands of clones, about 89% of them singletons. Remarks on this clone: Its target is unknown.

Mixed chimerism was transient after nonmyeloablative marrow transplants from related graft donors. The CDR3 covers 15 residues. Trimming stripped 8 bases from V and 6 bases from J, with 20 bases between. Germline loops: CDR1 LNHDA, CDR2 SQIVND (reference sequence). This material consisted of CD8+ T cells from blood (PBMCs), taken 24 months after the transplant. The TCR was taken from a human patient who received a combined kidney and bone marrow transplant. The graft donor may account for some of the T cells. The J gene is TRBJ1-5, the V gene TRBV19, with a possible D match to TRBD1 (6 bases). The CDR3 coding sequence is TGTGCCAGTTCGTTTAGGACAGACTTCGCTCAGCCCCAGCATTTT. This gives the protein CASSFRTDFAQPQHF.